The 10 T cell receptor beta chains below were found in one sample sequenced in a study of OX40 agonist ivuxolimab in advanced cancers. Clones were read by immunoSEQ multiplex PCR, and TCRdb kept only the in-frame ones, dropping some. The repertoire holds approximately 69,000 clones, with 60% to 85% as singletons. Specimen: CD4+ or CD8+ T cells sorted from blood, collected in a trial of the OX40 agonist ivuxolimab. These receptors came from an adult with an advanced solid tumor such as melanoma, head and neck, liver or kidney cancer.

The sample holds a few counts of this clone. This chain uses TRBV19 with TRBJ1-6, with no clear D. V gave up 4 bases and J gave up 9 bases, with 10 bases separating them. This CDR3 has 13 amino acids. Germline-derived CDR1 and CDR2 are LNHDA and SQIVND (reference sequence). CDR3 amino acids: CASSREGGSPLHF. The CDR3 nucleotides are TGTGCCAGTAGTAGAGAGGGCGGTTCACCCCTCCACTTT.

This rearrangement joins TRBV27 to TRBJ2-3; TRBD2 agrees at 7 bases. V was clipped by 2 bases and J by 5 bases; unmatched bases: 4. Germline loops: CDR1 MNHEY, CDR2 SMNVEV (reference sequence). The CDR3 spans 14 residues. CDR3: CASSLEWGGDTQYF. The CDR3 DNA reads TGTGCCAGCAGTTTAGAGTGGGGGGGAGATACGCAGTATTTT.

The rearrangement links TRBV5-6 to TRBJ1-1; D gene uncertain. Germline values: CDR1 SGHDT, CDR2 YYEEEE. The CDR3 is made up of 15 amino acids. V gave up 3 bases and J gave up 0 bases, with 12 bases separating them. As DNA, the CDR3 is TGTGCCAGCAGCTACGCGAAGTGGTTGAACACTGAAGCTTTCTTT. Translated, it gives CASSYAKWLNTEAFF.

DNA of the CDR3: TGTGCCATCAGCGACGGGGGTTACAATGAGCAGTTCTTC. It is translated as CAISDGGYNEQFF. The genes are TRBV10-3 and TRBJ2-1, with a possible D match to TRBD2 (6 bases). CDR1 is ENHRY, CDR2 SYGVKD, per germline. The CDR3 length is 13 residues. The ends were cut back, 6 bases at V and 4 bases at J, with 10 bases in the middle.

The chain is built from TRBV4-1 and TRBJ1-6; weak D call: TRBD1 (5 bases). The CDR3 length is 18 residues. V dropped 0 bases and J dropped 5 bases, with 17 bases sitting between them. Germline V CDR1 and CDR2: MGHRA, YSYEKL. CDR3 nucleotide sequence: TGCGCCAGCAGCCAAGAGCCGTCCGCTGGGACTAATAATTCACCCCTCCACTTT. Protein sequence: CASSQEPSAGTNNSPLHF.

The rearrangement uses TRBV15 and TRBJ2-7, with 8 bases matching TRBD1. With 1 base clipped from V and 4 bases from J, the junction kept 6 bases outside the gene matches. Germline-derived CDR1 and CDR2 are LNHNV and YYDKDF (reference sequence). This CDR3 contains 15 residues. The CDR3 DNA reads as TGTGCCACCAGCAGAGGTGACAGGGGAGGATACGAGCAGTACTTC. It specifies CATSRGDRGGYEQYF.

The table lists this clone with a few counts. V usage is TRBV7-9 and J usage is TRBJ1-1, with 7 positions matching TRBD1. The CDR3 contains 15 residues. V gave up 6 bases and J gave up 0 bases; unmatched junction bases: 7. Germline CDR1 reads SEHNR; CDR2 reads FQNEAQ (reference sequence). The CDR3 bases are TGTGCCAGCAGACCCCCGACAGGGATGAACACTGAAGCTTTCTTT. This sequence encodes CASRPPTGMNTEAFF.

Here the CDR3 DNA reads TGTGCCAGCTCCGGCGGGCTAAAAGACAATGAGCAGTTCTTC. Protein product: CASSGGLKDNEQFF. This chain joins TRBV2 and TRBJ2-1; the D gene is possibly TRBD2 (5 bases). V lost 8 bases, J lost 5 bases, and 16 bases lay in between. CDR1 and CDR2 (germline): SNHLY, FYNNEI. The CDR3 is made up of 14 amino acids.

V is TRBV30 and J is TRBJ2-7; no reliable D call. The length of the CDR3 is 12 residues. V was pared by 8 bases and J by 1 base, with 12 bases between. Per germline, CDR1 GTSNPN and CDR2 SVGIG (reference sequence). CDR3 DNA sequence: TGTGCCGGAAACCTTGGGTCCTACGAGCAGTACTTC. This gives the protein CAGNLGSYEQYF.

The V gene is TRBV12-2, the J gene TRBJ2-7; the D call in the table, TRBD1, was not verified against the DNA. TRBV12-2 represents a pseudogene. The CDR3 extends over 14 amino acids. As DNA, the CDR3 is TGTGCAAGTCGCTTGTTCAGGGGATCCTACGAGCAGTACTTC. Translating it yields CASRLFRGSYEQYF.